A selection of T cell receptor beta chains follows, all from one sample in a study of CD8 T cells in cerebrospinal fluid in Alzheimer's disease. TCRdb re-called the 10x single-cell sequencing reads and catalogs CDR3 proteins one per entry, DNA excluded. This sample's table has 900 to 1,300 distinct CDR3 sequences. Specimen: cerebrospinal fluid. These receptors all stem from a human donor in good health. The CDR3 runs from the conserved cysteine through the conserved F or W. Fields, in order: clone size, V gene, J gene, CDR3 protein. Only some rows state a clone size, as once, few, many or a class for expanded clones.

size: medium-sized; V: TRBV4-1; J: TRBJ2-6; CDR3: CASSLGETGANVLTF
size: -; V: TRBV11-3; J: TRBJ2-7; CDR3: CASSLTSGDYEQYF
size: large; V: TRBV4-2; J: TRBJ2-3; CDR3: CASSPSTGSDSHLTDTQYF
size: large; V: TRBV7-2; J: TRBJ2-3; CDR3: CASSLGPAGLSTDTQYF
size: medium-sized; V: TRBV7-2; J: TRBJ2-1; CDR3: CASSPRTTYNEQFF
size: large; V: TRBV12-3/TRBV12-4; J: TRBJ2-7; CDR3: CASSYGFYYEQYF
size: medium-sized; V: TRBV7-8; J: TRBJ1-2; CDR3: CASSLVGDGYTF
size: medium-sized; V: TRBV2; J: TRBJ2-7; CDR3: CASSQLAWEQYF
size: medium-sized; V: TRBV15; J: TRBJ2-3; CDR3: CATSRADTQYF
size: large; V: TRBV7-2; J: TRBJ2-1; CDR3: CASSSGHPPSYNEQFF
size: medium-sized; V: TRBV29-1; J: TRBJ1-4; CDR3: CSGGTLKGQGDEKLFF
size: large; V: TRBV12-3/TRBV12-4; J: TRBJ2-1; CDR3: CASSPGYFSSYNEQFF
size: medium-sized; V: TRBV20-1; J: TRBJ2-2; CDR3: CSARPTGFYDGELFF
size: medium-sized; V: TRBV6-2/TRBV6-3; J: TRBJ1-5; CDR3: CASSSWSSNQPQHF
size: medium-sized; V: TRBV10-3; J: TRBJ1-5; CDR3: CATTRAGNQPQHF
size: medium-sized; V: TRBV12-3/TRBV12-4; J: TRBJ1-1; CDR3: CASSLKMNTEAFF
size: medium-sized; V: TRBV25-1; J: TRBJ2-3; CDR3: CASSRSGSTDTQYF
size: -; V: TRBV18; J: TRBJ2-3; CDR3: CASSPISAGGASTDTQYF
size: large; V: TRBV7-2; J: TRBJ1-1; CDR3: CATPSGARNTEAFF
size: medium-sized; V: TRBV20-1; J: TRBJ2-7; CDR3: CSASGLAGGRPQYF
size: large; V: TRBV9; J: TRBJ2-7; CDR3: CASSVVGLGEQYF
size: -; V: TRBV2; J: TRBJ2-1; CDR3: CASSGTGRRGEQFF
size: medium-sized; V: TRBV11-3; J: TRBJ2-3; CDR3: CASSLDSDTQYF
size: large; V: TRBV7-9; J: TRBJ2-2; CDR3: CASSPSRLAGAYGELFF